This T cell receptor beta chain was recovered during a study of T-cell reconstitution after alpha-beta-depleted transplantation in children. Regarding this clonotype: As yet, its antigen is unknown.

The study, taken as a whole, reports: Diversity of TCRbeta at day 60 was high in some patients, arising from surviving recipient T cells and thymic progenitors. One year post-transplant, T-cell counts and diversity were largely derived from T cells produced anew.

TCRbeta library construction was performed incorporating unique molecular identifiers. MiXCR, applied by TCRdb to the PCR reads, yields one record per CDR3 protein. Of approximately 270,000 distinct CDR3 sequences in the sample, roughly 25% were seen once. CDR1 is ENHRY and CDR2 is SYGVKD in the germline V gene. The CDR3 has 15 amino acids. V lost 10 bases, J lost 3 bases, and 6 bases stayed unmatched. The TCR was taken from a female patient aged 2 to 10 who had a stem cell transplant for congenital amegakaryocytic thrombocytopenia, so the T cells may come from the graft donor. The sample here was PBMCs, mostly from graft donor cells, taken 360 days after TCRalphabeta/CD19-depleted stem cell transplant. The genes are TRBV10-3 and TRBJ1-6; 10 bases map to TRBD1. The CDR3 loop is CATGQGIDYNSPLHF. As DNA, the CDR3 is TGTGCCACGGGACAGGGGATTGACTATAATTCACCCCTCCACTTT.